The 8 T cell receptor beta chains in this list originate from one sample, sequenced in a study of regulatory T cells in long-lasting Graves disease (dated by TCRdb to the early 2020s). In the paper's terms, the time point label means: newly diagnosed GD, antithyroid drugs for less than 3 months. RNA was extracted from PBMCs in TRIzol for both TCR sequencing and RNA sequencing. The method behind the library was multiplex PCR. Sequencing relied on an Illumina HiSeq 4000. CDR3 regions were amplified by Arm-PCR with iRepertoire HTBI primers to construct TCR beta libraries. Using fastp at Q25 and MiXCR, TCRdb reprocessed the public reads and kept productive beta chains. Every CDR3 protein is listed once, alongside the most common genes and DNA of its rows. This sample gives under 300,000 distinct CDR3 sequences in total; 18% of them show up just once. The ten largest clones add up to roughly a fifth of the sample.

The sequencing here drew on peripheral blood mononuclear cells (PBMCs), taken at new diagnosis, from a patient treated with antithyroid drugs. The receptors stem from a female donor with Graves disease.

At least ten counts were recorded for this clonotype. CDR3 nucleotide sequence: TGTGCCAGCAGCTTGCTTGGGACAGGGAATTCACCCCTCCACTTT. Its protein product is CASSLLGTGNSPLHF. The rearrangement uses TRBV7-9 and TRBJ1-6, with 9 bases lining up with TRBD1. This CDR3 comprises 15 residues. In germline, CDR1 is SEHNR, CDR2 FQNEAQ (reference sequence). Losses at the gene ends were 3 bases for V and 7 bases for J; bases not matched to a gene: 4.

This clonotype was observed many times. The J gene is TRBJ2-2, the V gene TRBV9; D gene unclear. The CDR3 is made up of 13 amino acids. CDR1 and CDR2 (germline): SGDLS, YYNGEE. Trimming took 0 bases from V and 2 from J, leaving 2 bases between them. The CDR3 reads CASSVGNTGELFF. Here the CDR3 DNA reads TGTGCCAGCAGCGTAGGCAACACCGGGGAGCTGTTTTTT.

The V gene is TRBV5-1, the J gene TRBJ2-2, with D possibly matching TRBD1 (6 bases). V lost 2 bases and J lost 5, with 13 bases in between. Germline V gene sequence: CDR1 SGHRS, CDR2 YFSETQ. The CDR3 runs to 15 residues. In DNA, the CDR3 is TGCGCCAGCAGCTTACCGCAGGGGCGGACCGGGGAGCTGTTTTTT. Protein: CASSLPQGRTGELFF.

The chain uses TRBV4-1 and TRBJ2-1; 7 bases agree with TRBD1. This CDR3 is 16 amino acids long. V shed 0 bases, J shed 7 bases, and the junction held 9 bases outside the gene matches. The germline V gene has CDR1 MGHRA and CDR2 YSYEKL. In nucleotides, the CDR3 is TGCGCCAGCAGCCAAGAGGCCGCCACAGGGGTTAATGAGCAGTTCTTC. Amino acids: CASSQEAATGVNEQFF.

The chain carries TRBV30 and TRBJ1-6; D gene unclear. CDR3 length: 14 amino acids. CDR1 and CDR2 (germline): GTSNPN, SVGIG (reference sequence). Deletions cut 5 bases from V and 2 bases from J, with 10 bases between. CDR3 amino acids: CAWQGGTYNSPLHF. DNA of the CDR3: TGTGCCTGGCAAGGCGGGACCTATAATTCACCCCTCCACTTT.

This clonotype was recorded a few times. The rearrangement links TRBV4-3 to TRBJ2-1; D unresolved. CDR1 is LGHNA, CDR2 YSLEER, per germline. The CDR3 spans 14 residues. Trimming removed 1 base at V and 5 bases at J, with 9 bases between. The CDR3 reads CASSQVLGDNEQFF. The CDR3 DNA is TGCGCCAGCAGCCAAGTGCTGGGCGACAATGAGCAGTTCTTC.

This clonotype has a count of ten or more. This chain links TRBV2 with TRBJ2-5; possible D gene TRBD2, 5 bases. CDR3 size: 15 residues. V was shortened by 0 bases and J by 3 bases, with 11 bases between the two germline ends. Germline V gene lookup returns CDR1 SNHLY and CDR2 FYNNEI. The CDR3 protein is CASSEALTIKETQYF. The CDR3 DNA reads as TGTGCCAGCAGTGAAGCGCTGACTATCAAAGAGACCCAGTACTTC.

This clonotype was detected ten times or more. V and J are TRBV9 and TRBJ2-2; the match to TRBD1 covers 9 bases. Germline trimming cut 2 bases from V and 3 bases from J; bases unmatched to any gene: 5. CDR1 is SGDLS and CDR2 is YYNGEE in the germline V gene. This CDR3 has 16 residues. As DNA, the CDR3 is TGTGCCAGCAGCGTCTCGGGACAGGGATACACCGGGGAGCTGTTTTTT. Encoded protein: CASSVSGQGYTGELFF.